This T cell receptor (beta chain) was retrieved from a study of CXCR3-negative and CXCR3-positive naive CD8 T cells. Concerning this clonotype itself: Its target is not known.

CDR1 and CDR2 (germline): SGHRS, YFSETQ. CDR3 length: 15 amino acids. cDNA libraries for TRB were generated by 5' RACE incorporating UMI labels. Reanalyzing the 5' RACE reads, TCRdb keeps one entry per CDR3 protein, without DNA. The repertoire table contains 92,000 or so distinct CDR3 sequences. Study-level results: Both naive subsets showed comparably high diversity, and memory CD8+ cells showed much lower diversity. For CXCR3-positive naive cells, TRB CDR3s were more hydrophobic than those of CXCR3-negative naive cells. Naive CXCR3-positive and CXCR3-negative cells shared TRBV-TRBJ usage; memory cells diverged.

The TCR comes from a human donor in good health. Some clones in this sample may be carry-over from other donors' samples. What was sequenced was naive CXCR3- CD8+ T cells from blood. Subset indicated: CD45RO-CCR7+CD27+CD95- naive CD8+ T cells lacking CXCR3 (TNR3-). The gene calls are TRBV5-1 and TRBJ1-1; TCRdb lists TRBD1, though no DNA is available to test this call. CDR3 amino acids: CASSLHLGANTEAFF.